The clone carrying this TCR beta chain was counted once. Original analysis: How many nucleated cells were present was estimated from reference gene primer amplification. TCRdb's table, derived via immunoSEQ multiplex PCR, lists solely in-frame clones and lacks some. From that table come the V and J calls and clone size; the DNA was used to work out D and trimming. The data hold about 190,000 clones, with 75% to 90% observed a single time. This CDR3 comprises 15 residues. With 1 base removed from V and 3 bases from J, the gap between germline ends came to 10 bases. In germline, CDR1 is LNHDA, CDR2 SQIVND (reference sequence). This sample was taken from a study of blood T cell repertoires in COVID-19. About the study: The United States, Italy and Spain provided the acute and convalescent COVID-19 samples. The analysed material was cDNA or gDNA that came from T cells, B-cell-depleted T cells, or PBMCs.

The chain joins TRBV19 to TRBJ1-5; possible D gene TRBD1, 6 bases. Material: peripheral blood. This TCR was recovered from a man between 65 and 85 years old with active or convalescent COVID-19. The CDR3 loop is CASSIARGTNQPQHF. In nucleotides, the CDR3 is TGTGCCAGTAGTATAGCCAGGGGCACCAATCAGCCCCAGCATTTT.